The rows below give T cell receptor beta chains drawn from one sample of a study of cytomegalovirus exposure and HLA in healthy donors. Assay used: immunoSEQ multiplex PCR; TCRdb lists only in-frame clones, some missing. The repertoire consists of approximately 120,000 clones, with 73% occurring once and the leading ten covering approximately 8.4%. The specimen was PBMCs. The receptor source for this set is a man in his forties in good health and CMV-seronegative. Each CDR3 is given with its conserved first and last residue. The D gene is left open where the match is weak. Clone size is stated in some rows and not others, as once, few, many or a class when expanded.

size	V	J	D	DNA	CDR3
.	TRBV6-1	TRBJ2-7	.	TGTGCCAGCAGTGAGGCTAGCTCCTACGAGCAGTACTTC	CASSEASSYEQYF
.	TRBV21-1	TRBJ2-2	.	TGTGCCAGCAGCCCCAGGGAGAAGCGGGCCATGAACACCGGGGAGCTGTTTTTT	CASSPREKRAMNTGELFF
few	TRBV4-2	TRBJ2-3	.	TGTGCCAGCAGCCAAGAAGGGGGACCCACAGATACGCAGTATTTT	CASSQEGGPTDTQYF
.	TRBV28	TRBJ1-5	TRBD1	TGTGCCAGCAGACGGGACAGGGTACCGCGCCAGCCCCAGCATTTT	CASRRDRVPRQPQHF
.	TRBV15	TRBJ2-7	.	TGTGCCACCAGCAAACGGGGGACAGCAAACTACGAGCAGTACTTC	CATSKRGTANYEQYF
.	TRBV6-5	TRBJ1-6	.	TGTGCCAGCAGTCGCCTTAGGGGAAATAATTCACCCCTCCACTTT	CASSRLRGNNSPLHF
.	TRBV11-1	TRBJ1-2	.	TGTGCCAGCAGCTTAGACAGGGATGGCTACACCTTC	CASSLDRDGYTF
.	TRBV9	TRBJ2-7	TRBD1	TGTGCCAGCAGCACCCAGGGGGCTGGCGAGCAGTACTTC	CASSTQGAGEQYF
few	TRBV6-5	TRBJ2-7	TRBD2	TGTGCCAGCAGTCTTACCGGGACTAGCTCCTACGAGCAGTACTTC	CASSLTGTSSYEQYF
.	TRBV9	TRBJ1-2	.	TGTGCCAGCCTCCCCGAGGGATATGGCTACACCTTC	CASLPEGYGYTF
.	TRBV10-3	TRBJ2-3	.	TGTGCCATCAGTGAGGGACAGCAATCTAGCACAGATACGCAGTATTTT	CAISEGQQSSTDTQYF
.	TRBV19	TRBJ1-4	TRBD1	TGTGCCAGCCACTGGACAGGACGGATGGTTAATGAAAAACTGTTTTTT	CASHWTGRMVNEKLFF
.	TRBV7-9	TRBJ2-7	.	TGTGCCATCGGGGGTTTTTACGAGCAGTACTTC	CAIGGFYEQYF
.	TRBV27	TRBJ1-2	.	TGTGCCAGCAGTTTATCGATTGTGGGGACTGGGTTGGGGGGCTACACCTTC	CASSLSIVGTGLGGYTF
few	TRBV20-1	TRBJ1-4	.	TGCAGTGCTCCCTTTCTTGAAAAACTGTTTTTT	CSAPFLEKLFF
.	TRBV9	TRBJ1-3	.	TGTGCCAGCAGCGGCCCACAGGGACGCTCTGGAAACACCATATATTTT	CASSGPQGRSGNTIYF
.	TRBV6-9	TRBJ1-1	.	TGTGCCAGCAGTTTCCGTGAGGGGGAAAGGAGCACTGAAGCTTTCTTT	CASSFREGERSTEAFF
.	TRBV7-3	TRBJ2-2	.	TGTGCCAGCAGCGTCCAGGGACAGAACACCGGGGAGCTGTTTTTT	CASSVQGQNTGELFF
.	TRBV6-6	TRBJ2-5	.	TGTGCCAGCAGCCCGCAAGAGACCCAGTACTTC	CASSPQETQYF
.	TRBV18	TRBJ2-2	TRBD1	TGTGCCAGCTCACCAGGGACAGGGCGGTCCGGGGAGCTGTTTTTT	CASSPGTGRSGELFF
.	TRBV14	TRBJ2-1	TRBD2	TGTGCCAGCAGCCAAGATCGCGGGAGTGAGCAGTTCTTC	CASSQDRGSEQFF
.	TRBV5-1	TRBJ2-3	.	TGCGCCAGCAGCTTGGAAGGGGTTCGGGCTCGTACAGATACGCAGTATTTT	CASSLEGVRARTDTQYF
few	TRBV4-2	TRBJ2-1	.	TGTGCCAGCTACAGTCCAGAAGCCGGGAAGCAGTTCTTC	CASYSPEAGKQFF
.	TRBV6-1	TRBJ1-1	.	TGTGCCAGCAGTACATTCAGGGGTTCCCCCGGTGAAGCTTTCTTT	CASSTFRGSPGEAFF
.	TRBV7-9	TRBJ1-4	TRBD1	TGTGCCAGCAGCCCAGGGGGGTCTGGTGAAAAACTGTTTTTT	CASSPGGSGEKLFF
.	TRBV7-8	TRBJ2-1	TRBD2	TGTGCCAGCAGCCCCTGGACTAGCGGGGGGGCTTACAATGAGCAGTTCTTC	CASSPWTSGGAYNEQFF
few	TRBV6-4	TRBJ1-1	.	TGTGCCAAAAGTACACAGGGTGAATGTGAAGCTTTCTTT	CAKSTQGECEAFF
few	TRBV5-1	TRBJ2-1	TRBD2	TGCGCCAGCAGCCTGGAACTAGCGAGGGATGAGCAGTTCTTC	CASSLELARDEQFF
.	TRBV11-3	TRBJ2-1	.	TGTGCCAGCGGCGACCGGGAGTACAATGAGCAGTTCTTC	CASGDREYNEQFF
.	TRBV7-2	TRBJ2-5	.	TGTGCCAGCAGCTTACGCGTGGCCGGGGGGACCCAGTACTTC	CASSLRVAGGTQYF
.	TRBV7-6	TRBJ2-1	.	TGTGCCAGCAGCTTAGAACGCTGGCGGGGAGGCAATGAGCAGTTCTTC	CASSLERWRGGNEQFF
.	TRBV6-1	TRBJ1-1	TRBD1	TGTGCCAGCAGTGAAGCGCGAGGGACAGCGATGAACACTGAAGCTTTCTTT	CASSEARGTAMNTEAFF
.	TRBV9	TRBJ1-1	.	TGTGCCAGCAGCGTAGCACAGGTGAACACTGAAGCTTTCTTT	CASSVAQVNTEAFF
.	TRBV27	TRBJ2-1	.	TGTGCCAGCAGTCCCCCTTATAGCTCCTACAATGAGCAGTTCTTC	CASSPPYSSYNEQFF
.	TRBV19	TRBJ1-2	TRBD1	TGTGCCAGTTTAGGGAGCAGGGGGCGAGTTGGCTACACCTTC	CASLGSRGRVGYTF
once	TRBV28	TRBJ1-1	.	TGTGCCAGCAGCCGACCGACACTTGAAGCTTTCTTT	CASSRPTLEAFF
.	TRBV6-1	TRBJ1-3	.	TGTGCCAGCAGCGCTGGAAACACCATATATTTT	CASSAGNTIYF
.	TRBV5-1	TRBJ1-2	TRBD1	TGCGCCAGCAGCCGAACGACAGGGGGCGGATATGGCTACACCTTC	CASSRTTGGGYGYTF
.	TRBV4-1	TRBJ1-2	.	TGCGCCAGCAGCCAAGATGGAATTTGGAGGGATAACTATGGCTACACCTTC	CASSQDGIWRDNYGYTF
.	TRBV19	TRBJ2-7	.	TGTGCCAGTAGTCTACGGACAGGGAGGGACGAGCAGTACTTC	CASSLRTGRDEQYF